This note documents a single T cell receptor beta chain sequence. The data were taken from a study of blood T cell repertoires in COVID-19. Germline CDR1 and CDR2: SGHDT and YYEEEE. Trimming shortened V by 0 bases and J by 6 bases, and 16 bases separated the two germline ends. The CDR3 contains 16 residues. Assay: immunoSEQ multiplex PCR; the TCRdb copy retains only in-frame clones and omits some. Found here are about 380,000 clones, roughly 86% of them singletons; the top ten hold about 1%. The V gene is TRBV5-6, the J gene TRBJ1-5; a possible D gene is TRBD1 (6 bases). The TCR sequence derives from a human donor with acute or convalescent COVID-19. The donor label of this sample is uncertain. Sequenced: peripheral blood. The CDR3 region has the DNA TGTGCCAGCAGCTTGGGCCGGGGGGCGACAGGTCAGCCCCAGCATTTT. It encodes CASSLGRGATGQPQHF.